This T cell receptor (beta chain) was obtained from a study of blood T cell repertoires in COVID-19. For the study at large: Donors in the United States, Italy and Spain gave samples during acute or convalescent COVID-19.

Original methodology: Reference gene primers were amplified, and this amplification served to estimate nucleated cell counts. Sequencing was performed with immunoSEQ multiplex PCR; in TCRdb, only in-frame clones are kept and a portion is missing. V, J and clone size are those of that table, while D and trimming were read from the DNA. The table has some 60,000 clones, 85% to 90% seen once. The CDR3 is 12 amino acids. J was trimmed by 3 bases and V by 8 bases; bases with no gene match: 3. Germline V gene sequence: CDR1 SNHLY, CDR2 FYNNEI. Sequences were obtained from peripheral blood. The clonotype comes from a man aged 65 to 79 with acute or convalescent COVID-19. V is TRBV2 and J is TRBJ2-7; 8 bases map to TRBD1. The CDR3 loop is CASDRGGYEQYF. In nucleotides, the CDR3 is TGTGCCAGCGACAGGGGAGGCTACGAGCAGTACTTC.